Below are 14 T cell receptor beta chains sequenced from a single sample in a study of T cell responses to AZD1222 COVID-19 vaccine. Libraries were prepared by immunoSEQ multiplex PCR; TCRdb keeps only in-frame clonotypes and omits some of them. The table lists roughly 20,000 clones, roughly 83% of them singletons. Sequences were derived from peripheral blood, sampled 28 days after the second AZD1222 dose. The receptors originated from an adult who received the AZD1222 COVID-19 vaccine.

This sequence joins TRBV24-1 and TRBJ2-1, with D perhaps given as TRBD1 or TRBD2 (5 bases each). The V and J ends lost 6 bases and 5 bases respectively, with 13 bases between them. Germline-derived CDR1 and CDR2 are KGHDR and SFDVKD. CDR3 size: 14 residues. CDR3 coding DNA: TGTGCCACCAGTTTCACTGGGACCAACAATGAGCAGTTCTTC. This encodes CATSFTGTNNEQFF.

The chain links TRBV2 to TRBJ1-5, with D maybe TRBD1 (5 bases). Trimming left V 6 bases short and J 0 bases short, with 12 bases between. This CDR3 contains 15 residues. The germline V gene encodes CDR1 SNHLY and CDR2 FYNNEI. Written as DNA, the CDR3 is TGTGCCAGCAGGGCCGACAGCGATAGCAATCAGCCCCAGCATTTT. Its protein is CASRADSDSNQPQHF.

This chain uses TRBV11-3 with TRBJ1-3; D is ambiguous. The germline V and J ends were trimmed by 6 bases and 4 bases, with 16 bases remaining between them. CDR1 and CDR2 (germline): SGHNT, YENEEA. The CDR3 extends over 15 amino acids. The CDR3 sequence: CASRTREGYGNTIYF. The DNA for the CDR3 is TGTGCCAGCAGAACTAGGGAGGGTTACGGAAACACCATATATTTT.

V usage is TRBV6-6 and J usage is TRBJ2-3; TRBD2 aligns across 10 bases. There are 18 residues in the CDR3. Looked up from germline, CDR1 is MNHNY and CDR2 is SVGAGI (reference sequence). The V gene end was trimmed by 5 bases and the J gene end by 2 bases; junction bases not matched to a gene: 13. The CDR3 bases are TGTGCCAGCAGTCGCACTCGCCGGACTAGCGGAGACACAGATACGCAGTATTTT. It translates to CASSRTRRTSGDTDTQYF.

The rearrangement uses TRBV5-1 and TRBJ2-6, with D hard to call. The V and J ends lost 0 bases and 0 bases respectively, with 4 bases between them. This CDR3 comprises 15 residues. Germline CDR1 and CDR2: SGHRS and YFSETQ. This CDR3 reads CASSLGNSGANVLTF. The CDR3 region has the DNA TGCGCCAGCAGCTTGGGAAACTCTGGGGCCAACGTCCTGACTTTC.

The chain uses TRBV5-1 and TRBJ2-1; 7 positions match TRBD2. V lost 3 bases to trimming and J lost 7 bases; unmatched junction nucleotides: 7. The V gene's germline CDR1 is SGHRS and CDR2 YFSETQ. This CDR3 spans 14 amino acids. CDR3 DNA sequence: TGCGCCAGCAGCTATGAGGGAGGGGTGAATGAGCAGTTCTTC. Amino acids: CASSYEGGVNEQFF.

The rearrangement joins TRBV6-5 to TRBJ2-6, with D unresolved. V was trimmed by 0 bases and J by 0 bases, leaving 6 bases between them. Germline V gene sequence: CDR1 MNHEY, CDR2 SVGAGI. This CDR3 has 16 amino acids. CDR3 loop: CASSYSMSSGANVLTF. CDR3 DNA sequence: TGTGCCAGCAGTTACTCGATGAGCTCTGGGGCCAACGTCCTGACTTTC.

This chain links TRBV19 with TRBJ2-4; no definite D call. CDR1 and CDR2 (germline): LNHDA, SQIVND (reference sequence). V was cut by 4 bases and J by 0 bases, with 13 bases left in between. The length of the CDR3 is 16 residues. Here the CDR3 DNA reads TGTGCCAGTAGTACCCCGGCAAGATCAGCCAAAAACATTCAGTACTTC. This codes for CASSTPARSAKNIQYF.

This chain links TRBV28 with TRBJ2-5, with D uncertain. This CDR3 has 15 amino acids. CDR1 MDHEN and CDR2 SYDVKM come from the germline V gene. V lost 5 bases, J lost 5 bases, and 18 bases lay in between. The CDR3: CASSKIIEGSETQYF. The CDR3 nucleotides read TGTGCCAGCAGTAAAATAATAGAAGGTAGCGAGACCCAGTACTTC. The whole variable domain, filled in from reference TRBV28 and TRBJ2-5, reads DVKVTQSSRYLVKRTGEKVFLECVQDMDHENMFWYRQDPGLGLRLIYFSYDVKMKEKGDIPEGYSVSREKKERFSLILESASTNQTSMYLCASSKIIEGSETQYFGPGTRLLVL.

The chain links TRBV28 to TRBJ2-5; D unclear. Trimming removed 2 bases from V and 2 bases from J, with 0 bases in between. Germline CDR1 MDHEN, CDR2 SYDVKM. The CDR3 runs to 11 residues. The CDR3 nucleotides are TGTGCCAGCAGTTTACAAGAGACCCAGTACTTC. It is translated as CASSLQETQYF.

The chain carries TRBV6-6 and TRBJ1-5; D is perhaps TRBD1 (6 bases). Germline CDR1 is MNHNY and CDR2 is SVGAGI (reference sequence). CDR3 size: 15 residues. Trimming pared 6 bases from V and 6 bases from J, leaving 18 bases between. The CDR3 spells CASSRRQDIGQPQHF. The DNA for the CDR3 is TGTGCCAGCAGCCGCCGACAGGACATAGGTCAGCCCCAGCATTTT.

The CDR3 region has the DNA TGTGCCAGCAGCCACCAGACTCCCGGGGAGCTGTTTTTT. This translates into CASSHQTPGELFF. The genes are TRBV3-1 (or the pseudogene TRBV3-2) and TRBJ2-2; D unclear. The CDR3 runs 13 residues. Per germline, CDR1 LGHDT and CDR2 YNNKEL (reference sequence). Trimming cost V 3 bases and J 6 bases, with 8 bases left between them.

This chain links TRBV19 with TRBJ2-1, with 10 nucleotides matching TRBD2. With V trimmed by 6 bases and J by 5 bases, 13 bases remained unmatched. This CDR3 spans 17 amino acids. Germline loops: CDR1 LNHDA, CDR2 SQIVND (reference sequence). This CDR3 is CASRLHLGTSEHNEQFF. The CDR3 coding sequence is TGTGCCAGTAGACTACACCTCGGGACTAGCGAGCACAATGAGCAGTTCTTC.

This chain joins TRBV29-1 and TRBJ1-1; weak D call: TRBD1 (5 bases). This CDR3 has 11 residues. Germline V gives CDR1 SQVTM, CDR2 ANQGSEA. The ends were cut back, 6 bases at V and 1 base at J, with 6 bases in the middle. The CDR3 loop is CSVGENTEAFF. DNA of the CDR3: TGCAGCGTAGGGGAGAACACTGAAGCTTTCTTT.